The sequence of this T cell receptor beta chain was determined in a study of patients and donors after allogeneic stem cell transplantation. TCRdb re-called the RT-PCR reads through MiXCR, storing one row per CDR3 protein. The top ten clones hold 25% to 30% of a sample with approximately 170,000 distinct CDR3 sequences, 20% to 25% of them seen once. Only one count was recorded for this clonotype. Trimming shortened V by 5 bases and J by 2 bases, and 11 bases separated the two germline ends. CDR1 and CDR2 (germline): SGHRS, YFSETQ. The CDR3 runs 13 residues. This clonotype was sampled from a human donor who was either an allogeneic HSCT recipient or a stem cell or donor lymphocyte infusion donor (not recorded which). It is not recorded whose cells these are; they may come from a transplant donor. This chain links TRBV5-1 with TRBJ2-7; D is undetermined. Sequenced material: blood, either unsorted or a sorted T cell fraction (not recorded which). The CDR3 region has the DNA TGCGCCAGCAGGGGCAGCTTCACCTACGAGCAGTACTTC. Protein: CASRGSFTYEQYF.